Here is one T cell receptor beta chain with its context. Other DNA sequences in this sample translate to the same CDR3. Data came from immunoSEQ multiplex PCR; TCRdb stores just in-frame clones and leaves some out. This table has about 270,000 clones, roughly nine tenths appearing once. This sample stems from a study of blood T cell repertoires in COVID-19. Trimming took 4 bases from V and 5 from J, leaving 8 bases between them. The CDR3 extends over 12 amino acids. Germline V gene sequence: CDR1 MNHEY, CDR2 SMNVEV (reference sequence). The clonotype was recovered from a woman younger than 35 who had recovered from COVID-19. Sequences were obtained from PBMCs or T cells enriched from blood (not recorded which). The V call is TRBV27, the J call TRBJ1-1; the D gene is possibly TRBD1 (5 bases). The CDR3 DNA sequence: TGTGCCAGCAGTTCGGGGGGAACTGAAGCTTTCTTT. This encodes CASSSGGTEAFF.